The T cell receptor beta chain under discussion was sequenced for a study of early T cells in non-severe SARS-CoV-2 infection. At least ten counts were recorded for this clonotype. V gave up 1 base and J gave up 8 bases; unmatched junction bases: 8. Germline V gene sequence: CDR1 SGHVS, CDR2 FNYEAQ. CDR3 length: 15 amino acids. TCRdb reprocessed the 5' RACE reads via MiXCR and lists one record per CDR3 protein. The sample contains roughly 67,000 distinct CDR3 sequences, 11% of which appear only once. The source is an adult who was a healthcare worker with PCR-confirmed SARS-CoV-2 infection or an uninfected control (not recorded which). The sequencing sample was made of whole blood. This chain connects TRBV7-6 to TRBJ2-4; 7 nucleotides agree with TRBD1. The CDR3 sequence is CASSLGQGVVDIQYF. In DNA form, the CDR3 reads TGTGCCAGCAGCTTAGGACAGGGAGTTGTAGACATTCAGTACTTC.